This T cell receptor beta chain was recovered during a study of blood T cell repertoires in COVID-19. On the study more broadly: Samples came from the United States, Italy and Spain, spanning acute and convalescent COVID-19. T cells, B-cell-depleted T cells, or PBMCs provided the cDNA or gDNA that served as material.

Method: immunoSEQ multiplex PCR; TCRdb's copy keeps in-frame clones and lacks some. Of just over 250,000 clones in the sample, approximately 79% were seen once. Participants' reported clinical history set cohort assignment. The CDR3 sequence is 14 residues long. The V and J ends lost 1 base and 9 bases, in that order; junction bases with no gene match: 4. The germline V gene encodes CDR1 SGHNT and CDR2 YENEEA. This sequence originates from a man younger than 45 with acute COVID-19. The chain couples TRBV11-3 to TRBJ1-5; 9 nucleotides align to TRBD1. The sample consisted of PBMCs or T cells enriched from blood (not recorded which). CDR3 coding DNA: TGTGCCAGCAGCTTAGGGACAGGGGTAGGGCCCCAGCATTTT. Its protein product is CASSLGTGVGPQHF.